The clone carrying this T cell receptor (beta chain) occurred once. This sample stems from a study of blood T cell repertoires in COVID-19. Turning to the study itself: Sites in the United States, Italy and Spain provided acute and convalescent COVID-19 samples. Sample material is recorded as cDNA or gDNA derived from T cells, B-cell-depleted T cells, or PBMCs.

Study processing details: Amplified reference gene primers provided the basis for estimating nucleated cell counts. Method: immunoSEQ multiplex PCR; TCRdb's copy keeps in-frame clones and lacks some. The V and J calls and clone size are taken from that table; D and trimming were inferred from the DNA. The sample carries tens of thousands of clones, over 80% recorded once. Germline V gene data show CDR1 as KGHDR and CDR2 as SFDVKD. The V gene end was trimmed by 5 bases and the J gene end by 2 bases; junction bases not matched to a gene: 2. CDR3 length equals 14 residues. The sequenced material came from peripheral blood. The genes are TRBV24-1 and TRBJ2-1; 7 nucleotides agree with TRBD1. This receptor was obtained from a human donor with active COVID-19. The donor label of this sample is uncertain. The CDR3 DNA is TGTGCCACCAGTGGGGACAGTCCCTACAATGAGCAGTTCTTC. This sequence encodes CATSGDSPYNEQFF.